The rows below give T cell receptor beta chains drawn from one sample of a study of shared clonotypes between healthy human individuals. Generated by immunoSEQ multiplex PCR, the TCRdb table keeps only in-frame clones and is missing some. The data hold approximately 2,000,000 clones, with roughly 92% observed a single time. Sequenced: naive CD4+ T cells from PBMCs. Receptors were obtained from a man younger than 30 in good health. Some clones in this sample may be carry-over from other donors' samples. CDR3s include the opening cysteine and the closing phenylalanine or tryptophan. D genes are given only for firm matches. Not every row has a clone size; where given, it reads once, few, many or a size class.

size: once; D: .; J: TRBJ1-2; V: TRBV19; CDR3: CASRYRNYGYTF; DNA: TGTGCCAGTAGGTACAGAAACTATGGCTACACCTTC
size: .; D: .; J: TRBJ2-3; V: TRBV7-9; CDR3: CASSYRRADTQYF; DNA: TGTGCCAGCAGCTACAGGAGGGCAGATACGCAGTATTTT
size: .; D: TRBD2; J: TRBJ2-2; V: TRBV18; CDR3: CASSLREAANTGELFF; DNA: TGTGCCAGCTCATTGCGGGAGGCCGCGAACACCGGGGAGCTGTTTTTT
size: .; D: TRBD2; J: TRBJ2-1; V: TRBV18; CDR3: CASSPPGGDSYNEQFF; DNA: TGTGCCAGCTCACCCCCGGGGGGGGACTCCTACAATGAGCAGTTCTTC
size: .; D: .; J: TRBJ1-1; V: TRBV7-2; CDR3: CASSPSFWNTEAFF; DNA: TGTGCCAGCAGCCCATCGTTTTGGAACACTGAAGCTTTCTTT
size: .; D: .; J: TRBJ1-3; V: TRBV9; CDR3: CASSSQTGLSGNTIYF; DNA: TGTGCCAGCAGCTCCCAGACAGGCCTCTCTGGAAACACCATATATTTT
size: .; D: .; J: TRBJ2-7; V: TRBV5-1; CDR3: CASSLFGVEEQYF; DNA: TGCGCCAGCAGCTTATTCGGGGTGGAAGAGCAGTACTTC
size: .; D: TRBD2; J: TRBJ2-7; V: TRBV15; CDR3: CATSFSLAGTYEQYF; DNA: TGTGCCACCAGCTTTAGTCTAGCGGGAACCTACGAGCAGTACTTC
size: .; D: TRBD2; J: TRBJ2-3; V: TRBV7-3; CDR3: CASSSVTRLAAHTDTQYF; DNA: TGTGCCAGCAGCTCCGTTACCCGACTAGCGGCACACACAGATACGCAGTATTTT
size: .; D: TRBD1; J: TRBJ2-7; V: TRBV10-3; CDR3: CAISGGTGGTYEQYF; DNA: TGTGCCATCAGTGGTGGGACAGGGGGCACCTACGAGCAGTACTTC
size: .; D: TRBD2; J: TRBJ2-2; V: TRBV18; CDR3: CASSPQLTSGTSTGELFF; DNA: TGTGCCAGCTCACCACAGTTGACTAGCGGGACTTCCACCGGGGAGCTGTTTTTT
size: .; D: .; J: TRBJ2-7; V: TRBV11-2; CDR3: CASSTAPRGGSEQYF; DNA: TGTGCCAGCAGCACAGCCCCCAGGGGTGGCTCCGAGCAGTACTTC
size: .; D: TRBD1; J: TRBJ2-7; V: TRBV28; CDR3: CASSWTGDEQYF; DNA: TGTGCCAGCAGTTGGACAGGGGACGAGCAGTACTTC
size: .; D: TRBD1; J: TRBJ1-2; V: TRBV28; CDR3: CASSIGTDYGYTF; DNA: TGTGCCAGCAGTATCGGGACAGACTATGGCTACACCTTC
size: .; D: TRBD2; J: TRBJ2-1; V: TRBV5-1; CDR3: CASCSGTGALEQFF; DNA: TGCGCCAGCTGTAGCGGGACGGGAGCTCTTGAGCAGTTCTTC
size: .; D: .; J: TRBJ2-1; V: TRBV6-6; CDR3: CASSPPRTLEQFF; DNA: TGTGCCAGCAGCCCCCCTCGGACCTTAGAGCAGTTCTTC
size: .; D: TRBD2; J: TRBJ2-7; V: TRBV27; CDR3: CASSKGTGSSGRASEQYF; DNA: TGTGCCAGCAGCAAGGGGACAGGGAGTAGCGGGAGGGCTAGCGAGCAGTACTTC
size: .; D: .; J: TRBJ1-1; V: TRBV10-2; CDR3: CASSPRGSEAFF; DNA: TGCGCCAGCAGTCCCAGGGGTTCTGAAGCTTTCTTT
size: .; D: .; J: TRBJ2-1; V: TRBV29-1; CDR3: CSVFVSSYNEQFF; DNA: TGCAGCGTTTTCGTTAGCTCCTACAATGAGCAGTTCTTC
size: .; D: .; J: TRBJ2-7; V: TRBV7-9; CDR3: CASSYEQYF; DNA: TGTGCCAGCTCCTACGAGCAGTACTTC
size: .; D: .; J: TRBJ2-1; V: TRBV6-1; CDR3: CASTRSRGSYNEQFF; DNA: TGTGCCAGCACCCGCAGCCGAGGGTCCTACAATGAGCAGTTCTTC
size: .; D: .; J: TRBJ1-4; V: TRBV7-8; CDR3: CASSLFQTGPQFF; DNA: TGTGCCAGCAGCTTATTCCAGACAGGACCCCAGTTTTTT
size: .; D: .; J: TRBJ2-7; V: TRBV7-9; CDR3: CASSSLEGADNEQYF; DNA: TGTGCCAGCAGCTCCTTAGAAGGTGCGGACAACGAGCAGTACTTC
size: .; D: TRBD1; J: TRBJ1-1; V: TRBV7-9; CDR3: CASSLGGADTEAFF; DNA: TGTGCCAGCAGCCTAGGGGGCGCGGACACTGAAGCTTTCTTT
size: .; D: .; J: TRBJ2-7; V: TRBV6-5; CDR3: CASSYSIRAYEQYF; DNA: TGTGCCAGCAGTTACTCAATAAGAGCCTACGAGCAGTACTTC
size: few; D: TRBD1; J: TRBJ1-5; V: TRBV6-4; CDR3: CASSPQGGRQPQHF; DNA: TGTGCCAGCAGTCCACAGGGGGGACGCCAGCCCCAGCATTTT
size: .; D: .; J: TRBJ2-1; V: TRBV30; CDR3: CAWGRGVNEQFF; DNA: TGTGCCTGGGGGCGGGGTGTCAATGAGCAGTTCTTC
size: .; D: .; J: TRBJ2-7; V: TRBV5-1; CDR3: CASSLLGPSYEQYF; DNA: TGCGCCAGCAGCCTTTTAGGGCCCTCCTACGAGCAGTACTTC
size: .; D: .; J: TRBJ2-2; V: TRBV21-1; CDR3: CASSKILKEGCETGELFF; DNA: TGTGCCAGCAGCAAAATCCTAAAGGAAGGATGTGAGACCGGGGAGCTGTTTTTT
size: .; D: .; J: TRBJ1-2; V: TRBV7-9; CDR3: CASSLGRGGHPMVYTF; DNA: TGTGCCAGCAGCTTAGGACGGGGGGGCCACCCTATGGTCTACACCTTC
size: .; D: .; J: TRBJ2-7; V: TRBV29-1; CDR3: CSVGINEQYF; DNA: TGCAGCGTTGGAATCAACGAGCAGTACTTC
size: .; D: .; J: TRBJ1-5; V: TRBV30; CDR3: CAWTGGGGNQPQHF; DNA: TGTGCCTGGACAGGCGGCGGTGGCAATCAGCCCCAGCATTTT
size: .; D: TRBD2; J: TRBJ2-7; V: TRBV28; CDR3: CASRKSGGGYEQYF; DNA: TGTGCCAGCAGGAAGAGCGGGGGCGGGTACGAGCAGTACTTC
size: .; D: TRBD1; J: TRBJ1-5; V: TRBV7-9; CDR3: CASSSTGANQPQHF; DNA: TGTGCCAGCAGCTCCACAGGGGCCAATCAGCCCCAGCATTTT
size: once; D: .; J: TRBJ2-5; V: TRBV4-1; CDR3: CASSPDYRAGQETQYF; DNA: TGCGCCAGCAGCCCAGATTACAGGGCCGGCCAGGAGACCCAGTACTTC
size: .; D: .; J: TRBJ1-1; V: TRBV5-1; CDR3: CASSLTIMNTEAFF; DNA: TGCGCCAGCAGCTTGACAATCATGAACACTGAAGCTTTCTTT
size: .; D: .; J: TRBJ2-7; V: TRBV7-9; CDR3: CASSYGTFAYEQYF; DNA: TGTGCCAGCAGCTACGGGACTTTCGCCTACGAGCAGTACTTC
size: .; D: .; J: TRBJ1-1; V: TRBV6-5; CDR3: CASSPPHGRNTEAFF; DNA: TGTGCCAGCAGTCCCCCCCACGGGAGGAACACTGAAGCTTTCTTT
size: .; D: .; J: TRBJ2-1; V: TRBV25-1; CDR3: CASSAAGSLNGGEQFF; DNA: TGTGCCAGCAGTGCCGCGGGTAGCCTAAACGGTGGCGAGCAGTTCTTC
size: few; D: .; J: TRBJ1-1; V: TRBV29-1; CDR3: CSVTATEAFF; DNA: TGCAGCGTGACTGCGACTGAAGCTTTCTTT
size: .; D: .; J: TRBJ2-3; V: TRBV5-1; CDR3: CASSFGGDTDTQYF; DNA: TGCGCCAGCAGCTTTGGGGGTGACACAGATACGCAGTATTTT
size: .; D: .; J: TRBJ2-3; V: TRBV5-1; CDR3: CASSLDPWTSTDTQYF; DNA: TGCGCCAGCAGCTTGGATCCGTGGACTAGCACAGATACGCAGTATTTT
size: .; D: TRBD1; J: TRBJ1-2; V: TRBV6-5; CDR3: CASSYLEGAGYTF; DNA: TGTGCCAGCAGTTACCTAGAGGGGGCTGGCTACACCTTC
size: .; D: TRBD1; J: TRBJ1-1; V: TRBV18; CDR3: CASSPWQGARENEAFF; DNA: TGTGCCAGCTCACCATGGCAGGGGGCCAGGGAAAATGAAGCTTTCTTT
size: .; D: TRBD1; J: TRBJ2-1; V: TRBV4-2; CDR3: CASSQPSDRVYMYEQFF; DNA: TGTGCCAGCAGCCAACCCTCGGACAGGGTTTATATGTATGAGCAGTTCTTC
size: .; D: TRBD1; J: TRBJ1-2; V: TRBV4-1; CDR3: CASSQALPRGSGGYTF; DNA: TGCGCCAGCAGCCAAGCTCTCCCCAGGGGGTCGGGTGGCTACACCTTC
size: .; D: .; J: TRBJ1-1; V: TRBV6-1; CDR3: CASSEHSKIGTEAFF; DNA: TGTGCCAGCAGTGAACACTCGAAGATAGGCACTGAAGCTTTCTTT
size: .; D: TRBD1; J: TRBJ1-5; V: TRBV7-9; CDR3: CASSEQEGAADQPQHF; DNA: TGTGCCAGCAGCGAGCAGGAGGGGGCTGCCGATCAGCCCCAGCATTTT
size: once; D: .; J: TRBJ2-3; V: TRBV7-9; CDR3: CASALDTQYF; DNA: TGTGCCAGCGCGCTCGATACGCAGTATTTT
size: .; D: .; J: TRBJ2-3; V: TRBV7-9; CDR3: CASSPTVDTQYF; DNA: TGTGCCAGCAGCCCGACGGTTGATACGCAGTATTTT